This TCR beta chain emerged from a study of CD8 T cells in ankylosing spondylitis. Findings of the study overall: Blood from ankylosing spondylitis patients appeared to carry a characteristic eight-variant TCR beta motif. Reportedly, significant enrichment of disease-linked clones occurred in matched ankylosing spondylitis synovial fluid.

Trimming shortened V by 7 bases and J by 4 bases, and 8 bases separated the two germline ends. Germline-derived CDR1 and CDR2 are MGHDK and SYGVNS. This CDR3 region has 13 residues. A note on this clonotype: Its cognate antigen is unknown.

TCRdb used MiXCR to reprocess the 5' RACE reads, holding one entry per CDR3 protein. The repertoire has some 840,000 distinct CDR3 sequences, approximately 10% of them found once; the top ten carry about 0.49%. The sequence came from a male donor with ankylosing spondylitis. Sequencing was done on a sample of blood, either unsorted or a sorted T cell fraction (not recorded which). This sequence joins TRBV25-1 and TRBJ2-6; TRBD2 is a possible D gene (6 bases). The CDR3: CASTGVGANVLTF. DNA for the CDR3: TGTGCCAGCACGGGGGTCGGGGCCAACGTCCTGACTTTC. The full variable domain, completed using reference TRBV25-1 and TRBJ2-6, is EADIYQTPRYLVIGTGKKITLECSQTMGHDKMYWYQQDPGMELHLIHYSYGVNSTEKGDLSSESTVSRIRTEHFPLTLESARPSHTSQYLCASTGVGANVLTFGAGSRLTVL.